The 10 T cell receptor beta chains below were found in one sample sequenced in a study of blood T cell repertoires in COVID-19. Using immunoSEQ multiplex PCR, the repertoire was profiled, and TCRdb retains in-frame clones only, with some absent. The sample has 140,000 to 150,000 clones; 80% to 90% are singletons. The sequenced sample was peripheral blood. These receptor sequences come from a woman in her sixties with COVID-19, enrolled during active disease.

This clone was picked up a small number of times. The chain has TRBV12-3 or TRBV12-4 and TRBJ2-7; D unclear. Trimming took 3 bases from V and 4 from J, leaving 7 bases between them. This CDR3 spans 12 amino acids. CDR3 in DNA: TGTGCCAGCAGTTTTATGGCTTACGAGCAGTACTTC. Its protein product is CASSFMAYEQYF.

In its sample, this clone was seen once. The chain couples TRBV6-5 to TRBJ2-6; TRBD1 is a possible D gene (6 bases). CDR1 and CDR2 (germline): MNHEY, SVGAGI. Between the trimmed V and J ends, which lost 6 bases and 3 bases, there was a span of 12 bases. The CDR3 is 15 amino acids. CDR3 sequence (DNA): TGTGCCAGCAGCCTAGCAGGGGTTGGGGCCAACGTCCTGACTTTC. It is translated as CASSLAGVGANVLTF.

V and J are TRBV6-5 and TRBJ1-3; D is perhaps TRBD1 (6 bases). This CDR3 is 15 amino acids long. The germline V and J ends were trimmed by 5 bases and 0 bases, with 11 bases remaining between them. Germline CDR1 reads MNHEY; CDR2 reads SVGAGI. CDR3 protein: CASSPPDSSGNTIYF. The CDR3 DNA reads TGTGCCAGCAGTCCACCGGACAGCTCTGGAAACACCATATATTTT.

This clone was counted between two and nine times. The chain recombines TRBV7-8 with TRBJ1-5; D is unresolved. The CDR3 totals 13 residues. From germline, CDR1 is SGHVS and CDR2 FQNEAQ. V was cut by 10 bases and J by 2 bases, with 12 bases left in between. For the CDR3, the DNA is TGTGCCACTTCGCGTGGTCGCAATCAGCCCCAGCATTTT. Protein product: CATSRGRNQPQHF.

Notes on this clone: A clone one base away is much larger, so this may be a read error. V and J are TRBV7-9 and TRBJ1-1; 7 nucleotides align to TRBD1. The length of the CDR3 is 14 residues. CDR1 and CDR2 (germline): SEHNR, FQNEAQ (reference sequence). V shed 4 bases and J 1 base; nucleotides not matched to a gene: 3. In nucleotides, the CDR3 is TGTGCCAGCAGCTCCGGGACAGCGAACACTGAAGCTTTCTTT. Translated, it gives CASSSGTANTEAFF.

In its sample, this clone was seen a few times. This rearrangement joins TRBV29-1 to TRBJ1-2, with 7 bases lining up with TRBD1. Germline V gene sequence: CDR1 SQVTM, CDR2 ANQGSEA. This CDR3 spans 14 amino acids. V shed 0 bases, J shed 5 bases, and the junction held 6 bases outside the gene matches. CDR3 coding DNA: TGCAGCGTTGAAGAAGGACAGGACGGTTATGGCTACACCTTC. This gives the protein CSVEEGQDGYGYTF.

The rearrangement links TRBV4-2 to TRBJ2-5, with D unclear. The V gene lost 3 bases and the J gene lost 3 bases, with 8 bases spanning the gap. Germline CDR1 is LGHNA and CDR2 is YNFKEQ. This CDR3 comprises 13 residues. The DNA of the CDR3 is TGTGCCAGCAGCCAGGGTGAGGAAGAGACCCAGTACTTC. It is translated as CASSQGEEETQYF.

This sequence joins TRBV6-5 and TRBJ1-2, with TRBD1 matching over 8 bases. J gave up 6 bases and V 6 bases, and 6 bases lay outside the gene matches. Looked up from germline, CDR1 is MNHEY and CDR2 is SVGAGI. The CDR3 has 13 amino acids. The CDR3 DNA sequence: TGTGCCAGCAGCCCCGGACAGGGAAATGGCTACACCTTC. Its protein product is CASSPGQGNGYTF.

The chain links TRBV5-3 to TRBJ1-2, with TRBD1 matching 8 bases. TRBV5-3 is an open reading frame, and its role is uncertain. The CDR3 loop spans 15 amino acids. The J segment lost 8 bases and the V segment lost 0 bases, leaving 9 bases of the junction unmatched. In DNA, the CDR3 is TGTGCCAGAAGCTTGGTACAGGGGGGACCTAGGGGCTACACCTTC. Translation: CARSLVQGGPRGYTF.

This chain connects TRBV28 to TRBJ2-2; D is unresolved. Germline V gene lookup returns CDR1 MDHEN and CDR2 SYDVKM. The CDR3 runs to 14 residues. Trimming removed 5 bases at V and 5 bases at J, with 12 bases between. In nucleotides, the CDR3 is TGTGCCAGCAGTCCCATACTCCGGACCGGGGAGCTGTTTTTT. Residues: CASSPILRTGELFF.